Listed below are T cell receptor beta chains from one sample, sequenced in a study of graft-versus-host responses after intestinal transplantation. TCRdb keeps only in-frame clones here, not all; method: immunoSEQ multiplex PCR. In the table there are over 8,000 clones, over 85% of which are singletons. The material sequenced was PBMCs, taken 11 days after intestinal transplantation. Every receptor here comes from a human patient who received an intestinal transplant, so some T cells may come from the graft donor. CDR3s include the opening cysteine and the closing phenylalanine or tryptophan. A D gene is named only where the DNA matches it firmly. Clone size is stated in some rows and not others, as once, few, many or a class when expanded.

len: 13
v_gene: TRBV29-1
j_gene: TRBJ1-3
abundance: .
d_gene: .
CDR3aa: CSVEAYFSRTIYF
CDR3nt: TGCAGCGTTGAAGCATATTTCTCGAGGACCATATATTTT

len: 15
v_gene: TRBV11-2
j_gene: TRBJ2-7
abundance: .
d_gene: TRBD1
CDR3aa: CASSPRQGLDYEQYF
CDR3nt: TGTGCCAGCAGCCCCCGACAGGGCCTGGACTACGAGCAGTACTTC

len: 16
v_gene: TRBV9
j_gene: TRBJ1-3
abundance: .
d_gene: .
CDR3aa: CASSGQGRGSGNTIYF
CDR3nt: TGTGCCAGCAGCGGCCAGGGGAGAGGTTCTGGAAACACCATATATTTT

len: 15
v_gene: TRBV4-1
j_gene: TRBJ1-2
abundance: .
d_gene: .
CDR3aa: CASSQAGDNPYGYTF
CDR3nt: TGCGCCAGCAGCCAAGCAGGGGACAACCCTTATGGCTACACCTTC

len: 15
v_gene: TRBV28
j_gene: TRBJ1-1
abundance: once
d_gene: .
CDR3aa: CASTPGSPANTEAFF
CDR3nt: TGTGCCAGCACCCCTGGGAGCCCTGCGAACACTGAAGCTTTCTTT

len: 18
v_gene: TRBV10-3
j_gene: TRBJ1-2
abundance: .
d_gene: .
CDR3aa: CAISEKKSLATTNYGYTF
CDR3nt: TGTGCCATCAGTGAGAAAAAATCCCTCGCAACAACTAACTATGGCTACACCTTC

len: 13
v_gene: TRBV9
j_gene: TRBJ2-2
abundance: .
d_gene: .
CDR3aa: CASSELNTGELFF
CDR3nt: TGTGCCAGCAGTGAGCTAAACACCGGGGAGCTGTTTTTT

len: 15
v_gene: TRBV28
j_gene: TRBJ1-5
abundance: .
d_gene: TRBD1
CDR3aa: CASRGTGGIFQPQHF
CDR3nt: TGTGCCAGCAGGGGGACAGGGGGGATCTTTCAGCCCCAGCATTTT

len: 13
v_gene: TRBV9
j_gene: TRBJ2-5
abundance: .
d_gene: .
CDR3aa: CASSVQGQETQYF
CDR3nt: TGTGCCAGCAGCGTTCAGGGTCAAGAGACCCAGTACTTC

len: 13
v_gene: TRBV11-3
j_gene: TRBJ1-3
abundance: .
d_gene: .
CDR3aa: CASSYSSGNTIYF
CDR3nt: TGTGCCAGCAGCTACAGCTCTGGAAACACCATATATTTT

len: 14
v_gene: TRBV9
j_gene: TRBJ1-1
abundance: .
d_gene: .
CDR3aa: CASSVGGAGTEAFF
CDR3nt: TGTGCCAGCAGCGTTGGGGGGGCGGGCACTGAAGCTTTCTTT

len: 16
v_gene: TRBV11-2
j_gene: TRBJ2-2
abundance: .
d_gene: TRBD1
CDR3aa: CASSPPDRGRLGELFF
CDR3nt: TGTGCCAGCAGCCCCCCGGACAGGGGGCGGCTCGGGGAGCTGTTTTTT

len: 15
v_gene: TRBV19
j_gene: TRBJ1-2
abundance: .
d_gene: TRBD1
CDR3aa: CASYPPGQGNYGYTF
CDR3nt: TGTGCCAGCTATCCGCCGGGACAGGGGAACTATGGCTACACCTTC

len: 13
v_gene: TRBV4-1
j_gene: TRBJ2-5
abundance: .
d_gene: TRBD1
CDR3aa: CASGQGAGETQYF
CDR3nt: TGCGCCAGCGGACAGGGGGCGGGGGAGACCCAGTACTTC

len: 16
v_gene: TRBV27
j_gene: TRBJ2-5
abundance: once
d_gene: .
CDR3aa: CASSSSLDRTQETQYF
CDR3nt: TGTGCCAGCAGTTCCTCACTCGACAGGACCCAAGAGACCCAGTACTTC

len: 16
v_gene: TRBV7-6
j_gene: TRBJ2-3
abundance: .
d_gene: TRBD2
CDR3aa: CASRVSGGQVTDTQYF
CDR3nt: TGTGCCAGCAGGGTTAGCGGGGGGCAGGTCACAGATACGCAGTATTTT

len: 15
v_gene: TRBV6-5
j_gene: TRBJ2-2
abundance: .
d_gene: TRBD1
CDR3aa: CASSYGQANTGELFF
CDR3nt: TGTGCCAGCAGTTACGGACAGGCGAACACCGGGGAGCTGTTTTTT

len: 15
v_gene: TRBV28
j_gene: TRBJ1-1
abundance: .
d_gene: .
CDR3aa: CASSPSLDSNTEAFF
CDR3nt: TGCGCCAGCAGTCCAAGCCTAGACAGCAACACTGAAGCTTTCTTT

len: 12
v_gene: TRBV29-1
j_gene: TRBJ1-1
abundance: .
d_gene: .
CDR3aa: CSVMSGNTEAFF
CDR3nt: TGCAGCGTTATGTCCGGGAACACTGAAGCTTTCTTT

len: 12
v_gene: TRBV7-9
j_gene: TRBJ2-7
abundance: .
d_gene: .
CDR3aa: CASSRSGYEQYF
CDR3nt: TGTGCCAGCAGCCGTTCAGGGTACGAGCAGTACTTC

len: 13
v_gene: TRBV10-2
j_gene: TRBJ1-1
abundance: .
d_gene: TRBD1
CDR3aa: CASRQGANTEAFF
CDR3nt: TGCGCCAGCAGACAGGGGGCGAACACTGAAGCTTTCTTT

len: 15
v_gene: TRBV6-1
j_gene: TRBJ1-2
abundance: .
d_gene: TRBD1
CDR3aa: CASIRDRGFGYGYTF
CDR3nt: TGTGCCAGCATCCGGGACAGGGGATTTGGGTATGGCTACACCTTC

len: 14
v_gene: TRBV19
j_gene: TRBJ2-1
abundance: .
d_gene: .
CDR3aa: CASSTGLSYNEQFF
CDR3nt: TGTGCCAGTAGTACTGGACTGAGCTACAATGAGCAGTTCTTC